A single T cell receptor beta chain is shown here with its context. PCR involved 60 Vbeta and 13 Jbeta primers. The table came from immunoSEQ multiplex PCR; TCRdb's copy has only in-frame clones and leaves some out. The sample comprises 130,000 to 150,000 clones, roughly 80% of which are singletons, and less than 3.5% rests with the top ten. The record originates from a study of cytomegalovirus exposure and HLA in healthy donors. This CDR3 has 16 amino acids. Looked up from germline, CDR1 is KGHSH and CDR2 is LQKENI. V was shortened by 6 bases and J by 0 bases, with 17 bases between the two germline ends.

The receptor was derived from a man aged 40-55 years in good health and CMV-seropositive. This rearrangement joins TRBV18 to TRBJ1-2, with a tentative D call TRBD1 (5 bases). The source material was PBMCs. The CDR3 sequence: CASSPTRQRANYGYTF. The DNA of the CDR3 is TGTGCCAGCTCCCCCACCAGACAGAGAGCTAACTATGGCTACACCTTC.